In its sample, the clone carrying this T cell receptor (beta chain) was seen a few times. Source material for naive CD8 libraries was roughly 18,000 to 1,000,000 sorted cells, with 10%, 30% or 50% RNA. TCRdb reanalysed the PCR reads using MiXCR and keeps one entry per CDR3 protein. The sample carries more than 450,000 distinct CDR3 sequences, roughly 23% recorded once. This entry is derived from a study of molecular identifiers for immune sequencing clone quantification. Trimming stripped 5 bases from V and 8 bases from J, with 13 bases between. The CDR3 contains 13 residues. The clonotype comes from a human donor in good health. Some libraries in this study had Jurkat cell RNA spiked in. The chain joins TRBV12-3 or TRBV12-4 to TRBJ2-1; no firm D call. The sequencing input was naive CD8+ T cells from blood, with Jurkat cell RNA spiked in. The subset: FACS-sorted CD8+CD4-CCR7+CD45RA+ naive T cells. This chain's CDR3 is CASSASLGDEQFF. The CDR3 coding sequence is TGTGCCAGCAGTGCGAGTCTAGGCGATGAGCAGTTCTTC.